This T cell receptor beta chain was obtained from a study of T cells in Graves' hyperthyroidism and ophthalmopathy. Findings and limits, study-wide: The model's output predicted ophthalmopathy at a median of about 6.5 months prior to onset.

Graves' hyperthyroidism is called stable when ophthalmopathy does not progress within 18 months. Hyperthyroidism was newly diagnosed in patients aged 18 to 65 (duration under 2 months). Source material for PBMCs was 10 ml fresh peripheral blood. The CDR3 regions of TCR beta were amplified from RNA transcripts. TCR CDR3 regions were first amplified by RT-PCR with HTBI primers. MiXCR was run by TCRdb on the multiplex PCR reads, yielding one entry per CDR3 protein. Here the sample spans about 700,000 distinct CDR3 sequences, 13% to 15% being singletons. The CDR3 has 17 amino acids. Germline V CDR1 and CDR2: SGHTA, FQGNSA. Losses at the gene ends were 5 bases for V and 4 bases for J; bases not matched to a gene: 16. This clonotype was detected many times. Its antigen is unidentified.

The rearrangement joins TRBV7-2 to TRBJ2-5; 7 bases agree with TRBD2. Input material: blood. The clonotype comes from a woman between 18 and 29 years old with Graves' hyperthyroidism. Here the CDR3 DNA reads TGTGCCAGCAGCCGACTGCTCCCGCGCGGGAGAGGAGAGACCCAGTACTTC. Translation gives CASSRLLPRGRGETQYF.